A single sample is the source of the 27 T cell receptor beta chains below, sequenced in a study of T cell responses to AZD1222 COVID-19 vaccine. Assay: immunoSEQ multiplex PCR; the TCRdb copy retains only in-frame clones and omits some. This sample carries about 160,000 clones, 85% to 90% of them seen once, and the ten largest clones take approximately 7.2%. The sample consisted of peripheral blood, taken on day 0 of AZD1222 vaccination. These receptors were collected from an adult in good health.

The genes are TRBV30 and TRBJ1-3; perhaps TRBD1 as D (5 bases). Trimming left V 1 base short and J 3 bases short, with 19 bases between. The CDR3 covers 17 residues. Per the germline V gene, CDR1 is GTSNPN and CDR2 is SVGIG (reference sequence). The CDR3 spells CAWSGNPQGFGGNTIYF. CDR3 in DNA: TGTGCCTGGAGTGGTAACCCCCAGGGTTTTGGTGGAAACACCATATATTTT.

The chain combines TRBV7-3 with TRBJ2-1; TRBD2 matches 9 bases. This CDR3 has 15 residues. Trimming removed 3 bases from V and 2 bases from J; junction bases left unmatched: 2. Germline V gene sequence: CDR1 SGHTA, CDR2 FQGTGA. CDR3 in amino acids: CASSFVAGAYNEQFF. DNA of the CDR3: TGTGCCAGCAGCTTTGTAGCGGGGGCCTACAATGAGCAGTTCTTC.

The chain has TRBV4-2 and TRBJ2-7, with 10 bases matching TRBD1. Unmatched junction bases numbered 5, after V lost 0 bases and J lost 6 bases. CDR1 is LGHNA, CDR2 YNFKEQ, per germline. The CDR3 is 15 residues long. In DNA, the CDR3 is TGTGCCAGCAGCCAAGATTCGGACAGGGGGGCCGAGCAGTACTTC. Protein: CASSQDSDRGAEQYF.

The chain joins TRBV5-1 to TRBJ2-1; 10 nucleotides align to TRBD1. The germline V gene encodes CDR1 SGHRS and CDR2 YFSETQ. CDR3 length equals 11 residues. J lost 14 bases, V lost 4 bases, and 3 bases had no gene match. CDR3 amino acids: CASSGTGDKFF. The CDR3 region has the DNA TGCGCCAGCAGCGGGACAGGGGATAAGTTCTTC.

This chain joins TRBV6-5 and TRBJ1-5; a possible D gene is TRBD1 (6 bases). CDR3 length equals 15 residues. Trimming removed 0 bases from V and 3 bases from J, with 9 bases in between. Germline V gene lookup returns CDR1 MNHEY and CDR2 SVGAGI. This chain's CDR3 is CASSYSRQANQPQHF. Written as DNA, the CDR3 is TGTGCCAGCAGTTACTCGAGACAGGCCAATCAGCCCCAGCATTTT.

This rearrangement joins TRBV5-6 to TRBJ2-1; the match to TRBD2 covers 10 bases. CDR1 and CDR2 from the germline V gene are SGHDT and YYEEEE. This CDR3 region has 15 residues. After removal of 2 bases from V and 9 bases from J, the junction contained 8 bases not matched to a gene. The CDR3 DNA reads TGTGCCAGCAGCTTCGGGAGCGGGGGGGCCGCTGAGCAGTTCTTC. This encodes CASSFGSGGAAEQFF. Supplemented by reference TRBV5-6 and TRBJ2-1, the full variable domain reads DAGVTQSPTHLIKTRGQQVTLRCSPKSGHDTVSWYQQALGQGPQFIFQYYEEEERQRGNFPDRFSGHQFPNYSSELNVNALLLGDSALYLCASSFGSGGAAEQFFGPGTRLTVL.

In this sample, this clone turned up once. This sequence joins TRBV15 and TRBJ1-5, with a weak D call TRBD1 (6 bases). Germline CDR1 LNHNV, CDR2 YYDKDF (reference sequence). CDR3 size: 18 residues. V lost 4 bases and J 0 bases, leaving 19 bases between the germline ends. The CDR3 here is CATSIKAQGKYSNQPQHF. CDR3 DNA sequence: TGTGCCACCAGCATCAAGGCACAGGGCAAATATAGCAATCAGCCCCAGCATTTT.

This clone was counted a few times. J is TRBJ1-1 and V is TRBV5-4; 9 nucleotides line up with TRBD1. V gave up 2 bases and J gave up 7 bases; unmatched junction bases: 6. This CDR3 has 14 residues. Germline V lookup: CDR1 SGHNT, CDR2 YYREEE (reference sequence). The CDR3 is CASSLQGAYGEAFF. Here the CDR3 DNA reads TGTGCCAGCAGCTTACAGGGGGCGTATGGTGAAGCTTTCTTT.

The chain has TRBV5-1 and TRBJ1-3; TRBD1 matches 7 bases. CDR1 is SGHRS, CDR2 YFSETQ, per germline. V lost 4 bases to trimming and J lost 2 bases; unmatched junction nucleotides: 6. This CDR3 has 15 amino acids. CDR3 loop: CASSQGGLTGNTIYF. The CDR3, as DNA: TGCGCCAGCAGCCAAGGGGGCTTGACTGGAAACACCATATATTTT.

The CDR3 nucleotides read TGTGCAAGTCGCAAGACAGGGGTACCGGGAGAGCAGTACGTC. The encoded protein is CASRKTGVPGEQYV. The chain has TRBV12-2 and TRBJ2-7; the tabulated D call, TRBD1, remains unverified against the DNA. TRBV12-2 is designated a pseudogene. The CDR3 runs 14 residues.

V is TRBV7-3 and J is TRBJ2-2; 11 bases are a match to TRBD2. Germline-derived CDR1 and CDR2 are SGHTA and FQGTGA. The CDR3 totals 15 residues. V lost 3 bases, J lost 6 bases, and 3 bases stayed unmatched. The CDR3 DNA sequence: TGTGCCAGCAGCTTGACTAGCGGGGCCCCCGGGGAGCTGTTTTTT. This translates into CASSLTSGAPGELFF.

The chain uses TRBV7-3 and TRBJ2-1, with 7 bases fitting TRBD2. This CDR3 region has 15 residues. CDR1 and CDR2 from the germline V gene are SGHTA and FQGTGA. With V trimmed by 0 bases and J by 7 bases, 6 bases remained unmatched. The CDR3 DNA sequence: TGTGCCAGCAGCTTAACCCGGGGGGTTAGGAATGAGCAGTTCTTC. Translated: CASSLTRGVRNEQFF.

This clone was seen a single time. The DNA for the CDR3 is TGTGCCACCAGCAGAGATGTCAGCGGGGCGGATACGCAGTATTTT. This encodes CATSRDVSGADTQYF. The chain combines TRBV15 with TRBJ2-3; 7 bases map to TRBD2. This CDR3 has 15 residues. V was clipped by 0 bases and J by 6 bases; unmatched bases: 6. Germline values: CDR1 LNHNV, CDR2 YYDKDF (reference sequence).

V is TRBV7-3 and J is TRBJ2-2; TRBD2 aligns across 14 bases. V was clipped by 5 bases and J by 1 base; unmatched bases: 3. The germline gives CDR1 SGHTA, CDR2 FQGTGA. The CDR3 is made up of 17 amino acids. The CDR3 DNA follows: TGTGCCAGCAGCCCAGGGACTAGCGGGGGGAACACCGGGGAGCTGTTTTTT. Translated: CASSPGTSGGNTGELFF.

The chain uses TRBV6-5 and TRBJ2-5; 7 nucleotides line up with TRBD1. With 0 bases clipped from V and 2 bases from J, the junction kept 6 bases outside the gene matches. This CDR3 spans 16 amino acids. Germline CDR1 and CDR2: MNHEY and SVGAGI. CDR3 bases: TGTGCCAGCAGTTACTCTGGCACAGGGGAGCAAGAGACCCAGTACTTC. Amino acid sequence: CASSYSGTGEQETQYF.

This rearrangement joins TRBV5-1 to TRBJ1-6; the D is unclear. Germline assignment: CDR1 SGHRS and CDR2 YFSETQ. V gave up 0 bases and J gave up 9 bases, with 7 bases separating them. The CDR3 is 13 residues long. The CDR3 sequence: CASSLDPSSPLHF. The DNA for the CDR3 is TGCGCCAGCAGCTTGGACCCCTCTTCACCCCTCCACTTT.

The CDR3 is CASSIGRGQTQYF. In nucleotides, the CDR3 is TGTGCCAGTAGTATAGGCAGGGGCCAGACCCAGTACTTC. The chain links TRBV19 to TRBJ2-5; D may be TRBD1 (6 bases). Germline CDR1 reads LNHDA; CDR2 reads SQIVND (reference sequence). This CDR3 comprises 13 residues. Deletions cut 1 base from V and 6 bases from J, with 9 bases between.

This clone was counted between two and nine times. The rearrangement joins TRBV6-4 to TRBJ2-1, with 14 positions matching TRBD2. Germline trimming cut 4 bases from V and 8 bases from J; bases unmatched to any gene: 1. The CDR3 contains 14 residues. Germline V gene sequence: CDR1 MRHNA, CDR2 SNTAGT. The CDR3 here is CASSGLAGGDEQFF. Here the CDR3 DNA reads TGTGCCAGCAGTGGACTAGCGGGAGGGGATGAGCAGTTCTTC.

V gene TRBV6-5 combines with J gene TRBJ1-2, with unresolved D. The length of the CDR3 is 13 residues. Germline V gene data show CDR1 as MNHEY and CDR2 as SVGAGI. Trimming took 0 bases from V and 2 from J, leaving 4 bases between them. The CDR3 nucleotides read TGTGCCAGCAGTTACTCTGCAAACTATGGCTACACCTTC. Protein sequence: CASSYSANYGYTF.

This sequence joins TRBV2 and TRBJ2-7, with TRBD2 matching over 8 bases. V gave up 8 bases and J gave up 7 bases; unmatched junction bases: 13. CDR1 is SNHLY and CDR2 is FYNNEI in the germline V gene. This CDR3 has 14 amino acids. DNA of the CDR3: TGTGCCAGCTTTCTCTCCCGGGGGGGCCGGGAGCAGTACTTC. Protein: CASFLSRGGREQYF. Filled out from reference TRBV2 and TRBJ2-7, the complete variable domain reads EPEVTQTPSHQVTQMGQEVILRCVPISNHLYFYWYRQILGQKVEFLVSFYNNEISEKSEIFDDQFSVERPDGSNFTLKIRSTKLEDSAMYFCASFLSRGGREQYFGPGTRLTVT.

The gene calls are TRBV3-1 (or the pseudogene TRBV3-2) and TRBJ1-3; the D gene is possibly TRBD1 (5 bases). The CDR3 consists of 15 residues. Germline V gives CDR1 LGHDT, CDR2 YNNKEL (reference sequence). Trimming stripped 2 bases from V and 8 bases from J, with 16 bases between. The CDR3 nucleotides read TGTGCCAGCAGCCAATACCTCGGACATCTGGACACCATATATTTT. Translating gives CASSQYLGHLDTIYF.

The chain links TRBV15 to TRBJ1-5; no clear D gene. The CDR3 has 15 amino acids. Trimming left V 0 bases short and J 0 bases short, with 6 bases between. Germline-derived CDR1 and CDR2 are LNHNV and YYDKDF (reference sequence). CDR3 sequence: CATSRESFSNQPQHF. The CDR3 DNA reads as TGTGCCACCAGCAGAGAATCTTTTAGCAATCAGCCCCAGCATTTT.

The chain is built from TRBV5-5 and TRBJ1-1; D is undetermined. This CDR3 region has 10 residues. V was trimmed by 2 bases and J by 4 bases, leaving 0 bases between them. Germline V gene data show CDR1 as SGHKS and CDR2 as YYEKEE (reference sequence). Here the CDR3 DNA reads TGTGCCAGCAGCTTCACTGAAGCTTTCTTT. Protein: CASSFTEAFF.

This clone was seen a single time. The DNA of the CDR3 is TGTGCCAGCAGCCCACCCGGACTAGCGGGAGTATCAAATACGCAGTATTTT. Translated, it gives CASSPPGLAGVSNTQYF. The J gene is TRBJ2-3, the V gene TRBV3-1 (or the pseudogene TRBV3-2); 13 positions match TRBD2. The CDR3 is 17 amino acids. With V trimmed by 4 bases and J by 7 bases, 11 bases remained unmatched. Germline V gene data show CDR1 as LGHDT and CDR2 as YNNKEL (reference sequence).

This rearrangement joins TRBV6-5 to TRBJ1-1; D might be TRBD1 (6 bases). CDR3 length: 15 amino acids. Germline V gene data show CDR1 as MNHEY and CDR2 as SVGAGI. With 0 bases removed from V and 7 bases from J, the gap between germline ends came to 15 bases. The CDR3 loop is CASSYSPDRIVEAFF. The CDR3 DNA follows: TGTGCCAGCAGTTACTCCCCCGACAGGATTGTTGAAGCTTTCTTT.

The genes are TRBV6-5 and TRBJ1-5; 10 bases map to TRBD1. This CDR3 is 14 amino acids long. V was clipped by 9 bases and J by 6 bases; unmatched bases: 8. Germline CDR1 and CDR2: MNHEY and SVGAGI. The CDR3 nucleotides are TGTGCCAGTGCTCGACAGGGGGCGCCTCAGCCCCAGCATTTT. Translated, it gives CASARQGAPQPQHF.

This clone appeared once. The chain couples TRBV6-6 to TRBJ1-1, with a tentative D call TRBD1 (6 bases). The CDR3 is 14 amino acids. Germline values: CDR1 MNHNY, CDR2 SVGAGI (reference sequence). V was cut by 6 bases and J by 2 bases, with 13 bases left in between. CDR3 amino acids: CASSLGTSNTEAFF. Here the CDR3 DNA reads TGTGCCAGCAGCCTCGGGACATCTAACACTGAAGCTTTCTTT.